A single sample gave rise to the 9 T cell receptor beta chains below, sequenced in a study of T cells in Graves' hyperthyroidism and ophthalmopathy. TCR beta CDR3 region amplification was performed from RNA transcripts. During a first-round RT-PCR of the TCR CDR3, the HTBI primer set was used. In TCRdb, the multiplex PCR reads were re-called with MiXCR into one record per CDR3 protein. The table includes fewer than 750,000 distinct CDR3 sequences, approximately 15% detected once. Sequenced input: blood. These receptors were taken from a woman in her 50s with Graves' ophthalmopathy.

The chain has TRBV18 and TRBJ2-7, with 9 bases aligning to TRBD1. This CDR3 has 16 residues. V lost 4 bases to trimming and J lost 0 bases; unmatched junction nucleotides: 7. CDR1 and CDR2 (germline): KGHSH, LQKENI. The CDR3 bases are TGTGCCAGCTCACTAAAACAGGGGGCGCGCTCCTACGAGCAGTACTTC. It is translated as CASSLKQGARSYEQYF.

The chain combines TRBV5-1 with TRBJ2-2; 8 nucleotides match TRBD2. V gave up 4 bases and J gave up 6 bases; unmatched junction bases: 5. CDR3 size: 14 residues. The germline V gene has CDR1 SGHRS and CDR2 YFSETQ. In nucleotides, the CDR3 is TGCGCCAGCAGCCTGGGACTAGGTGCCGGGGAGCTGTTTTTT. This sequence encodes CASSLGLGAGELFF.

This clonotype was recorded a few times. The chain couples TRBV27 to TRBJ1-4; D not certain. The CDR3 extends over 13 amino acids. CDR1 is MNHEY and CDR2 is SMNVEV in the germline V gene (reference sequence). The CDR3 DNA sequence: TGTACTCAACCAGCAGGCTCTAATGAAAAACTGTTTTTT. It yields the protein CTQPAGSNEKLFF.

This clonotype was found many times. CDR3 bases: TGTGCCAGCAGCCGACCGACTAGTGCAGATACGCAGTATTTT. It codes for CASSRPTSADTQYF. This chain uses TRBV13 with TRBJ2-3; perhaps TRBD2 as D (6 bases). This CDR3 is built from 14 residues. The V end was cut by 5 bases, the J end by 4 bases, with 13 bases between. Germline CDR1 is PRHDT and CDR2 is FYEKMQ (reference sequence).

Ten or more counts support this clonotype. The chain recombines TRBV29-1 with TRBJ2-5; TRBD2 aligns across 7 bases. V was clipped by 4 bases and J by 4 bases; unmatched bases: 6. Germline assignment: CDR1 SQVTM and CDR2 ANQGSEA. This CDR3 contains 13 residues. CDR3 region: CSVAGGSVETQYF. The CDR3 DNA reads as TGCAGCGTTGCTGGCGGGAGTGTAGAGACCCAGTACTTC.

Ten or more counts support this clonotype. The genes are TRBV20-1 and TRBJ2-7, with TRBD1 as a possible D gene (6 bases). Germline V gene data show CDR1 as DFQATT and CDR2 as SNEGSKA (reference sequence). CDR3 length equals 14 residues. The V gene lost 2 bases and the J gene lost 7 bases, with 18 bases spanning the gap. The CDR3, as DNA: TGCAGTGCTAGAAGTCCTTTGGGGGCAGGTGAGCAGTACTTC. It specifies CSARSPLGAGEQYF.

There are many counts of this clonotype. The chain employs TRBV4-1 and TRBJ2-7; perhaps TRBD2 as D (6 bases). Between the trimmed V and J ends, which lost 1 base and 7 bases, there was a span of 8 bases. CDR1 and CDR2 (germline): MGHRA, YSYEKL. The CDR3 is made up of 12 amino acids. The CDR3 here is CASSQGLGEQYF. CDR3 bases: TGCGCCAGCAGCCAAGGACTAGGGGAGCAGTACTTC.

This clonotype was counted only a few times. The chain couples TRBV6-8 to TRBJ2-7, with D possibly being TRBD2 (6 bases). V shed 4 bases and J shed 0 bases, with 19 bases lying between them. The length of the CDR3 is 17 residues. Germline V CDR1 and CDR2: MNHGY, SAAAGT. This chain's CDR3 is CASSSGPFLASSYEQYF. CDR3 coding DNA: TGTGCCAGCAGTTCGGGCCCCTTCCTAGCGAGCTCCTACGAGCAGTACTTC.

This clonotype was picked up many times. This chain uses TRBV27 with TRBJ2-7; 8 nucleotides line up with TRBD1. The germline V gene has CDR1 MNHEY and CDR2 SMNVEV (reference sequence). The V gene end was trimmed by 2 bases and the J gene end by 5 bases; junction bases not matched to a gene: 5. The CDR3 loop spans 14 amino acids. CDR3 bases: TGTGCCAGCAGTTTAGTCCAGGGGGCAGACGAGCAGTACTTC. Its protein product is CASSLVQGADEQYF.